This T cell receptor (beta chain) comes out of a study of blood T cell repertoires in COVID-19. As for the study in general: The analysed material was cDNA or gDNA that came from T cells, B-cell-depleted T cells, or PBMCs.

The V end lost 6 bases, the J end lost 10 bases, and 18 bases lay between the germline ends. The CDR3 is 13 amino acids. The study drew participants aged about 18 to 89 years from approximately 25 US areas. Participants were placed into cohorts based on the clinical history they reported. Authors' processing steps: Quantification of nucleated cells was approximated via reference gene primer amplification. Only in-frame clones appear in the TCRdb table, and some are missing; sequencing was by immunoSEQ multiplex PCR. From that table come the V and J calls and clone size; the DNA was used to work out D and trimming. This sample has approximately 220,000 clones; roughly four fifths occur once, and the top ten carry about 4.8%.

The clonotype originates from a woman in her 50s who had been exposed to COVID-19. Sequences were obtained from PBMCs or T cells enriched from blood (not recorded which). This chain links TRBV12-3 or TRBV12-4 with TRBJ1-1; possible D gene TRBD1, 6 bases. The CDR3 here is CASSADSPAVAFF. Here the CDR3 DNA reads TGTGCCAGCAGCGCGGACAGCCCGGCGGTAGCTTTCTTT.